This entry lists 18 T cell receptor beta chains sequenced from one sample in a study of T cell responses to AZD1222 COVID-19 vaccine. Sequencing was performed with immunoSEQ multiplex PCR; in TCRdb, only in-frame clones are kept and a portion is missing. The sample holds about 120,000 clones, roughly 90% seen once. Sequences were derived from peripheral blood, sampled on day 0 of AZD1222 vaccination. These receptor sequences come from an adult in good health.

This clone has only one observation. The V call is TRBV27, the J call TRBJ1-2; TRBD1 matches 8 bases. The CDR3 sequence is 14 residues long. V shed 6 bases and J 4 bases; nucleotides not matched to a gene: 7. CDR1 MNHEY and CDR2 SMNVEV come from the germline V gene (reference sequence). The CDR3 region is CASRPGQVPYGYTF. The CDR3 region has the DNA TGTGCCAGCAGACCGGGACAGGTTCCCTATGGCTACACCTTC.

V usage is TRBV30 and J usage is TRBJ1-5; 7 positions agree with TRBD1. This CDR3 region has 13 residues. Germline loops: CDR1 GTSNPN, CDR2 SVGIG (reference sequence). The junction had 7 bases not matched to a gene; V was cut back by 6 bases and J by 5 bases. The CDR3 here is CACSSGGDQPQHF. CDR3 DNA sequence: TGTGCCTGCAGTTCAGGGGGAGATCAGCCCCAGCATTTT.

The chain combines TRBV19 with TRBJ1-4; D unclear. V lost 4 bases and J 7 bases, leaving 13 bases between the germline ends. CDR1 is LNHDA and CDR2 is SQIVND in the germline V gene (reference sequence). The CDR3 loop spans 14 amino acids. The DNA of the CDR3 is TGTGCCAGTAGTACTCTTTTTGAAGTTGAAAAACTGTTTTTT. Translated, it gives CASSTLFEVEKLFF.

The chain is built from TRBV6-6 and TRBJ1-1; D unclear. The V and J ends lost 6 bases and 5 bases respectively, with 16 bases between them. This CDR3 spans 14 amino acids. Germline V gene data show CDR1 as MNHNY and CDR2 as SVGAGI (reference sequence). The chain's CDR3 is CASRPPLVGTEAFF. The CDR3 bases are TGTGCCAGCAGGCCACCCTTGGTGGGGACTGAAGCTTTCTTT.

V is TRBV5-1 and J is TRBJ2-2; D remains ambiguous. CDR3 length: 15 residues. V was shortened by 0 bases and J by 2 bases, with 8 bases between the two germline ends. Germline-derived CDR1 and CDR2 are SGHRS and YFSETQ. The CDR3 DNA is TGCGCCAGCAGCTTGGAGGTTACCAACACCGGGGAGCTGTTTTTT. Residues: CASSLEVTNTGELFF.

Relative to its sample, this clone is medium-sized (0.01 to 0.1%). The chain carries TRBV5-4 and TRBJ1-2, with 7 bases fitting TRBD1. Germline assignment: CDR1 SGHNT and CDR2 YYREEE (reference sequence). This CDR3 spans 14 amino acids. V dropped 2 bases and J dropped 2; count of bases not matched to a gene: 3. The CDR3, as DNA: TGTGCCAGCAGCTTTGGGACAGTCAACTATGGCTACACCTTC. Protein sequence: CASSFGTVNYGYTF. Full variable domain (outside the CDR3, taken from reference TRBV5-4 and TRBJ1-2): ETGVTQSPTHLIKTRGQQVTLRCSSQSGHNTVSWYQQALGQGPQFIFQYYREEENGRGNFPPRFSGLQFPNYSSELNVNALELDDSALYLCASSFGTVNYGYTFGSGTRLTVV.

This chain connects TRBV18 to TRBJ1-4; D perhaps matches TRBD1 (5 bases). This CDR3 has 12 residues. The germline V gene encodes CDR1 KGHSH and CDR2 LQKENI. Trimming shortened V by 6 bases and J by 10 bases, and 12 bases separated the two germline ends. As DNA, the CDR3 is TGTGCCAGCTCTCCAGGGAGGGGAAAACTGTTTTTT. Its protein is CASSPGRGKLFF. Variable domain in full (rest from reference TRBV18 and TRBJ1-4): NAGVMQNPRHLVRRRGQEARLRCSPMKGHSHVYWYRQLPEEGLKFMVYLQKENIIDESGMPKERFSAEFPKEGPSILRIQQVVRGDSAAYFCASSPGRGKLFFGSGTQLSVL.

On this clone: This same CDR3 is encoded by further DNA sequences in the sample. The chain's CDR3 is CASSSGGDTGELFF. The DNA for the CDR3 is TGTGCCAGTTCTAGCGGGGGGGACACCGGGGAGCTGTTTTTT. This sequence joins TRBV19 and TRBJ2-2; TRBD2 agrees at 12 bases. The CDR3 consists of 14 residues. Per the germline V gene, CDR1 is LNHDA and CDR2 is SQIVND (reference sequence). Trimming cost V 8 bases and J 3 bases; bases outside gene matches: 1.

This clone appeared a single time. The chain links TRBV18 to TRBJ2-7, with D possibly being TRBD2 (5 bases). V lost 6 bases and J lost 0, with 15 bases in between. This CDR3 region has 15 residues. The germline V gene encodes CDR1 KGHSH and CDR2 LQKENI. CDR3 sequence reads: CASSPTGSSSYEQYF. For the CDR3, the DNA is TGTGCCAGCTCCCCCACGGGGTCCTCCTCCTACGAGCAGTACTTC.

This clone came up once. V gene TRBV5-4 combines with J gene TRBJ1-4; no firm D call. Germline CDR1 and CDR2: SGHNT and YYREEE (reference sequence). The CDR3 has 15 amino acids. Trimming removed 0 bases at V and 6 bases at J, with 12 bases between. Written as DNA, the CDR3 is TGTGCCAGCAGCTTGGGAGGAGGAGGAGATGAAAAACTGTTTTTT. It specifies CASSLGGGGDEKLFF.

The chain employs TRBV19 and TRBJ1-1; D ambiguous. Germline CDR1 and CDR2: LNHDA and SQIVND (reference sequence). CDR3 length equals 13 residues. The germline V and J ends were trimmed by 1 base and 4 bases, with 7 bases remaining between them. CDR3 coding DNA: TGTGCCAGTAGTATAGGGTTTGGCACTGAAGCTTTCTTT. Protein product: CASSIGFGTEAFF.

This clone has only a few counts. The CDR3 DNA reads as TGCAGCGTCCAGTCCCCCCGTGAGACCCAGTACTTC. This sequence encodes CSVQSPRETQYF. The chain combines TRBV29-1 with TRBJ2-5, with no clear D. Germline CDR1 and CDR2: SQVTM and ANQGSEA. Trimming stripped 6 bases from V and 5 bases from J, with 13 bases between. The CDR3 length is 12 residues.

The chain combines TRBV18 with TRBJ2-2, with D tentatively TRBD2 (5 bases). This CDR3 is 14 amino acids long. Trimming cost V 3 bases and J 4 bases, with 9 bases left between them. Germline V gene data show CDR1 as KGHSH and CDR2 as LQKENI. The CDR3 DNA reads as TGTGCCAGCTCACCCCCTGCGGGCACCGGGGAGCTGTTTTTT. It encodes CASSPPAGTGELFF.

This clone was seen more than once but under ten times. The chain links TRBV5-1 to TRBJ1-2; D gene uncertain. The CDR3 is made up of 15 amino acids. Trimming left V 1 base short and J 5 bases short, with 15 bases between. CDR1 and CDR2 (germline): SGHRS, YFSETQ. As DNA, the CDR3 is TGCGCCAGCAGCTTGTCGAATGGTGGGGTATATGGCTACACCTTC. This gives the protein CASSLSNGGVYGYTF.

The rearrangement joins TRBV6-4 to TRBJ2-1; no clear D. The CDR3 is 13 residues long. With 3 bases removed from V and 10 bases from J, the gap between germline ends came to 13 bases. The germline V gene has CDR1 MRHNA and CDR2 SNTAGT. For the CDR3, the DNA is TGTGCCAGCAGTGAGTTACCGGGCAGGGAGCAGTTCTTC. Amino acids: CASSELPGREQFF.

The chain recombines TRBV3-1 (or the pseudogene TRBV3-2) with TRBJ1-2; 7 bases are a match to TRBD1. Germline loops: CDR1 LGHDT, CDR2 YNNKEL (reference sequence). J was trimmed by 2 bases and V by 4 bases; bases with no gene match: 4. The CDR3 runs 14 residues. The CDR3 loop is CASSPTGSNYGYTF. CDR3 DNA: TGTGCCAGCAGCCCGACAGGGTCCAACTATGGCTACACCTTC.

V is TRBV28 and J is TRBJ2-5, with 9 bases identical to TRBD1. Germline CDR1 MDHEN, CDR2 SYDVKM. Losses at the gene ends were 6 bases for V and 5 bases for J; bases not matched to a gene: 7. This CDR3 contains 14 residues. The CDR3 region is CASRSPGTGETQYF. The CDR3 region has the DNA TGTGCCAGCAGGTCCCCCGGGACAGGGGAGACCCAGTACTTC.

The chain employs TRBV18 and TRBJ1-1; a weak D match, TRBD1 (6 bases). Germline CDR1 KGHSH, CDR2 LQKENI. The CDR3 consists of 15 residues. Trimming shortened V by 6 bases and J by 1 base, and 15 bases separated the two germline ends. This chain's CDR3 is CASSYRGGPNTEAFF. The CDR3 bases are TGTGCCAGCTCGTACCGGGGGGGGCCGAACACTGAAGCTTTCTTT. The entire variable domain, with the rest obtained from reference TRBV18 and TRBJ1-1, is as follows: NAGVMQNPRHLVRRRGQEARLRCSPMKGHSHVYWYRQLPEEGLKFMVYLQKENIIDESGMPKERFSAEFPKEGPSILRIQQVVRGDSAAYFCASSYRGGPNTEAFFGQGTRLTVV.